This paragraph covers one T cell receptor (beta chain) sequence. The antigen remains unidentified. The data were obtained in a study of response to subunit inactivated influenza vaccine. Regarding the study as a whole: Seasonal influenza vaccination, on each occasion, was suggested by the authors to recruit few new T cells.

In TCRdb, the RT-PCR reads were re-called with MiXCR into one record per CDR3 protein. Here the sample spans 540,000 or so distinct CDR3 sequences, approximately 13% being singletons. The receptor was isolated from a man over 45 who received an inactivated influenza vaccine. The specimen comprised PBMCs from blood, sampled 40 to 50 days after vaccination.

In DNA form, the CDR3 reads TGTGCCAGCAGTTACTCGATGGCAGGAGCGAACACCGGGGAGCTGTTTTTT. This translates into CASSYSMAGANTGELFF. The chain has TRBV6-2 or TRBV6-3 and TRBJ2-2; D gene ambiguous. The CDR3 spans 17 residues. The germline V gene encodes CDR1 MNHEY and CDR2 SVGEGT. Deletions cut 0 bases from V and 0 bases from J, with 11 bases between.